Listed here are 9 T cell receptor beta chains from one sample, sequenced in a study of cytomegalovirus exposure and HLA in healthy donors. Researchers ran the PCR with 60 Vbeta and 13 Jbeta primers. Sequencing used immunoSEQ multiplex PCR; TCRdb keeps in-frame clones, though not all of them. This sample has roughly 100,000 clones, with 75% to 85% found just once. The sample was PBMCs. The source is a young man in good health and CMV-seronegative.

The V and J genes are TRBV21-1 and TRBJ1-2; TRBD1 reflects the table's D call only, with no check against the DNA. TRBV21-1 is a documented pseudogene. CDR3 length equals 15 residues. CDR3 loop: CASSKDRGLVYGYTF. CDR3 sequence (DNA): TGTGCCAGCAGCAAAGACAGGGGGCTGGTCTATGGCTACACCTTC.

This clone occurred once. The sample holds other DNA sequences that translate to the same CDR3. J is TRBJ2-5 and V is TRBV7-7; 14 bases fit TRBD2. Unmatched junction bases numbered 2, after V lost 5 bases and J lost 3 bases. CDR3 length: 15 residues. Looked up from germline, CDR1 is SSHAT and CDR2 is FNYEAQ (reference sequence). CDR3 DNA: TGTGCCAGCAGCCTGGGACTAGCGGGAGAAGAGACCCAGTACTTC. Its protein is CASSLGLAGEETQYF.

V usage is TRBV6-8 and J usage is TRBJ1-1, with D maybe TRBD1 (5 bases). Trimming removed 8 bases from V and 1 base from J, with 17 bases in between. The CDR3 runs 15 residues. CDR1 MNHGY and CDR2 SAAAGT come from the germline V gene. This CDR3 reads CASLTASETNTEAFF. In DNA, the CDR3 is TGTGCCAGCTTGACAGCAAGCGAGACGAACACTGAAGCTTTCTTT.

This CDR3 reads CASSQNLLAGGSYNEQFF. Written as DNA, the CDR3 is TGCGCCAGCAGCCAGAACCTACTAGCGGGGGGTTCCTACAATGAGCAGTTCTTC. The rearrangement joins TRBV4-1 to TRBJ2-1; 12 bases are a match to TRBD2. The germline V gene encodes CDR1 MGHRA and CDR2 YSYEKL. Germline trimming cut 3 bases from V and 1 base from J; bases unmatched to any gene: 7. This CDR3 region has 18 residues.

The rearrangement joins TRBV7-9 to TRBJ1-2, with D tentatively TRBD1 (6 bases). CDR3 length equals 14 residues. The V gene's germline CDR1 is SEHNR and CDR2 FQNEAQ (reference sequence). The V end was cut by 1 base, the J end by 4 bases, with 10 bases between. The CDR3 region has the DNA TGTGCCAGCAGCTTAGAGGGGGACCGCTATGGCTACACCTTC. It specifies CASSLEGDRYGYTF.

The V and J genes are TRBV4-3 and TRBJ1-1; no clear D gene. The CDR3 runs 17 residues. Germline loops: CDR1 LGHNA, CDR2 YSLEER. V lost 0 bases, J lost 0 bases, and 14 bases lay in between. The CDR3 loop is CASSQEWPGMMNTEAFF. The CDR3 nucleotides read TGCGCCAGCAGCCAAGAATGGCCGGGGATGATGAACACTGAAGCTTTCTTT.

The V gene is TRBV5-1, the J gene TRBJ2-2; 15 bases fit TRBD2. Germline values: CDR1 SGHRS, CDR2 YFSETQ. Trimming took 4 bases from V and 6 from J; bases not matched to a gene: 4. The CDR3 extends over 16 amino acids. This chain's CDR3 is CASSPGLAGGAGELFF. CDR3 nucleotides: TGCGCCAGCAGCCCGGGACTAGCGGGAGGAGCCGGGGAGCTGTTTTTT.

The V and J genes are TRBV28 and TRBJ1-5; possibly TRBD1 for D (5 bases). The CDR3 has 14 residues. The V and J ends lost 6 bases and 5 bases respectively, with 14 bases between them. The germline gives CDR1 MDHEN, CDR2 SYDVKM. The CDR3 nucleotides are TGTGCCAGCAGGTTAGCAGGGTTGCATCAGCCCCAGCATTTT. This encodes CASRLAGLHQPQHF. Variable domain in full (rest from reference TRBV28 and TRBJ1-5): DVKVTQSSRYLVKRTGEKVFLECVQDMDHENMFWYRQDPGLGLRLIYFSYDVKMKEKGDIPEGYSVSREKKERFSLILESASTNQTSMYLCASRLAGLHQPQHFGDGTRLSIL.

DNA for the CDR3: TGTGCCAGCAGCGTAGACCAGACAGGTGGGGAGCTGTTTTTT. Translated: CASSVDQTGGELFF. V and J are TRBV9 and TRBJ2-2; tentative D call: TRBD1 (6 bases). The germline V and J ends were trimmed by 0 bases and 8 bases, with 11 bases remaining between them. Germline V gene lookup returns CDR1 SGDLS and CDR2 YYNGEE. The CDR3 consists of 14 residues.